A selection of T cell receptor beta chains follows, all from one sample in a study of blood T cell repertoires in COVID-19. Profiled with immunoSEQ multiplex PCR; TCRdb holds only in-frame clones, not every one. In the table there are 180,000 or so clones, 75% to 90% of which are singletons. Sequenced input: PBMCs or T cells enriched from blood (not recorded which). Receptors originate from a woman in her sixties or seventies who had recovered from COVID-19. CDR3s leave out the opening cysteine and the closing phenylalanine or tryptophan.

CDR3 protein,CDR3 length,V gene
ASSEGVDHGGLY,12,TRBV6-1
SVAGTGGLGYT,11,TRBV29-1
ASSEGGAGNVNEQF,14,TRBV9
ASSSPPGHKSSGANVLT,17,TRBV7-9
ASSLVSGLAKNIQY,14,TRBV7-2
ASSISGSTEAF,11,TRBV19
ASSSGGQGTGELF,13,TRBV11-3
ASSLTGGNTGELF,13,TRBV5-4
ASSNYVGGSTDTQY,14,TRBV25-1
SVEDGRGYGYT,11,TRBV29-1
ASSLRRTSGKSYNEQF,16,TRBV7-9
ASSLAFAAQETQY,13,TRBV7-9
SASRGFPGGINEQF,14,TRBV20-1
ASRDRGGGETQY,12,TRBV2
ASSPRGGEATKNIQY,15,TRBV19
ASSAQRTGLHNEQF,14,TRBV9
ASSPSTSPYSNQPQH,15,TRBV7-8
ASTVDRGDGEAF,12,TRBV2
ASSQPWAGYGYT,12,TRBV3-1/TRBV3-2
ASSSRTGVGYT,11,TRBV13
AISERVGGLAGGGNEQF,17,TRBV10-3
SVIGTGSTEAF,11,TRBV29-1
ASSLGGGSSYNEQF,14,TRBV5-1
ASRDSINYGYT,11,TRBV19
ASSPGQGGVAEAF,13,TRBV9
ASSSSGSGSDTQY,13,TRBV11-3
ASSPQSDTQY,10,TRBV2
ASSYSTSGYNEQF,13,TRBV6-5
ASSFRGLDKNIQY,13,TRBV28
ASSFAGGRQETQY,13,TRBV27
ASSDSSGFSYEQY,13,TRBV5-4
ASSLGGTGGYDEQF,14,TRBV5-1
ASSSGQPYEQY,11,TRBV13
ASTLGQGHSPLH,12,TRBV4-2
ASTTGLGEKLF,11,TRBV2
ASSQVQGYEQY,11,TRBV3-1/TRBV3-2
ASRAFRVTDTQY,12,TRBV5-1
ASSDLGPGQH,10,TRBV2
ASSPLTGDHGYT,12,TRBV2
ASSNLQGTQY,10,TRBV4-1
ASSLGLRNSPLH,12,TRBV28
ASSVEVVGELF,11,TRBV9
ASSLADTYEQY,11,TRBV27
ATSDFFEGADTQY,13,TRBV24-1
ASYKGQTNTEAF,12,TRBV18
ASSGGDRDVGEQY,13,TRBV5-1
ASSRGQVYGYT,11,TRBV27